The 24 T cell receptor beta chains below were found in one sample sequenced in a study of OX40 agonist ivuxolimab in advanced cancers. Libraries were built with the immunoSEQ multiplex PCR assay. The clones in this table, taken by TCRdb from immuneACCESS, are in-frame only. Not every clone is retained; where verified, under half of the shortfall comes from an unresolved V gene, and the cause of the rest is unknown. Here the sample has about 64,000 clones; over 70% occur a single time. Of the sample, 0.95% to 1.5% is held by the ten largest clones. The specimen comprised CD4+ or CD8+ T cells sorted from blood, sampled in a trial of the OX40 agonist ivuxolimab. These receptors were taken from an adult with an advanced solid tumor such as melanoma, head and neck, liver or kidney cancer.

The genes are TRBV5-4 and TRBJ2-1; 11 bases map to TRBD1. With V trimmed by 5 bases and J by 8 bases, 3 bases remained unmatched. The CDR3 runs 13 residues. Germline CDR1 is SGHNT and CDR2 is YYREEE (reference sequence). In nucleotides, the CDR3 is TGTGCCAGCAGAAGGGACAGGGGGTATGAGCAGTTCTTC. Residues: CASRRDRGYEQFF.

The rearrangement joins TRBV4-1 to TRBJ1-1; TRBD1 matches 9 bases. This CDR3 region has 13 residues. V gave up 7 bases and J gave up 3 bases; unmatched junction bases: 3. The germline V gene encodes CDR1 MGHRA and CDR2 YSYEKL. CDR3 nucleotides: TGCGCCAGCACAGACAGGGGGTACACTGAAGCTTTCTTT. It translates to CASTDRGYTEAFF.

V and J are TRBV30 and TRBJ2-6; D unclear. Trimming stripped 8 bases from V and 0 bases from J, with 11 bases between. The germline gives CDR1 GTSNPN, CDR2 SVGIG (reference sequence). The CDR3 loop spans 14 amino acids. CDR3 bases: TGTGCCAATAAATCACCCTCTGGGGCCAACGTCCTGACTTTC. Translation: CANKSPSGANVLTF.

The chain employs TRBV2 and TRBJ1-1; tentatively, D is TRBD1 (5 bases). The CDR3 extends over 14 amino acids. Germline values: CDR1 SNHLY, CDR2 FYNNEI. V lost 7 bases, J lost 1 base, and 13 bases lay in between. CDR3 sequence: CASMVIGANTEAFF. The CDR3 DNA follows: TGTGCCAGCATGGTAATAGGGGCGAACACTGAAGCTTTCTTT.

The chain combines TRBV7-8 with TRBJ1-1, with D possibly TRBD1 on 6 matching bases. This CDR3 contains 15 residues. The V gene lost 5 bases and the J gene lost 2 bases, with 15 bases spanning the gap. Germline V gives CDR1 SGHVS, CDR2 FQNEAQ. The CDR3 bases are TGTGCCAGCAGCCTCCTCAGGGGCGCAAACACTGAAGCTTTCTTT. Its protein product is CASSLLRGANTEAFF.

In this sample, this clone turned up once. This chain connects TRBV11-2 to TRBJ1-5, with D unclear. Germline CDR1 is SGHAT and CDR2 is FQNNGV. V dropped 0 bases and J dropped 4 bases, with 4 bases sitting between them. The CDR3 covers 13 residues. CDR3: CASSLDLNQPQHF. In DNA form, the CDR3 reads TGTGCCAGCAGCTTAGATCTAAATCAGCCCCAGCATTTT.

The gene calls are TRBV6-1 and TRBJ2-2; tentative D call: TRBD1 (6 bases). There are 14 residues in the CDR3. Germline CDR1 is MNHNS and CDR2 is SASEGT. The V and J ends lost 4 bases and 6 bases respectively, with 12 bases between them. The CDR3 coding sequence is TGTGCCAGCAGTGCCAGGGGTCGATCCGGGGAGCTGTTTTTT. It specifies CASSARGRSGELFF.

This clone was picked up one time. CDR3 residues: CASRSGGGTHSTDTQYF. CDR3 nucleotides: TGCGCCAGCCGGTCTGGCGGGGGGACCCATAGCACAGATACGCAGTATTTT. The chain carries TRBV5-1 and TRBJ2-3; TRBD2 matches at 8 bases. This CDR3 is 17 amino acids long. Germline lookup yields CDR1 SGHRS and CDR2 YFSETQ. V lost 7 bases and J lost 0; bases outside the gene matches: 13.

Here the CDR3 DNA reads TGTGCCAGCAGCGCACGATGGACAGGGAATGAAAAACTGTTTTTT. Its protein product is CASSARWTGNEKLFF. The chain carries TRBV9 and TRBJ1-4, with 8 bases that match TRBD1. With 3 bases clipped from V and 5 bases from J, the junction kept 6 bases outside the gene matches. CDR3 length equals 15 residues. The germline V gene has CDR1 SGDLS and CDR2 YYNGEE.

The J gene is TRBJ1-3, the V gene TRBV4-2; possible D gene TRBD1, 5 bases. Germline CDR1 LGHNA, CDR2 YNFKEQ. This CDR3 comprises 20 residues. The germline V and J ends were trimmed by 0 bases and 0 bases, with 21 bases remaining between them. In DNA, the CDR3 is TGTGCCAGCAGCCAAGACCCAGGGTCGACTTCATCCATCTCTGGAAACACCATATATTTT. It translates to CASSQDPGSTSSISGNTIYF.

The gene calls are TRBV12-1 and TRBJ1-1; TRBD1, the table's D call, lacks a check against the DNA. TRBV12-1 has pseudogene status. The CDR3 spans 13 residues. This CDR3 reads CASSPRDRGGAFF. The CDR3 DNA sequence: TGTGCCAGCAGCCCCCGAGACAGGGGGGGGGCTTTCTTT.

This chain connects TRBV4-1 to TRBJ2-1; 8 nucleotides align to TRBD2. Germline lookup yields CDR1 MGHRA and CDR2 YSYEKL. With 0 bases clipped from V and 3 bases from J, the junction kept 4 bases outside the gene matches. The CDR3 covers 16 residues. CDR3 region: CASSQDWRGVYNEQFF. The CDR3 nucleotides are TGCGCCAGCAGCCAAGATTGGCGGGGGGTCTACAATGAGCAGTTCTTC.

The chain uses TRBV19 and TRBJ2-5, with 7 nucleotides matching TRBD1. CDR3 length: 14 amino acids. CDR1 is LNHDA, CDR2 SQIVND, per germline (reference sequence). The V segment lost 1 base and the J segment 7 bases; nucleotides outside the gene matches: 6. Here the CDR3 reads CASSIGQGVRTQYF. The CDR3 DNA reads as TGTGCCAGTAGTATAGGGCAGGGGGTGCGGACCCAGTACTTC.

The chain has TRBV5-1 and TRBJ1-1; possibly TRBD1 for D (5 bases). The ends were cut back, 4 bases at V and 7 bases at J, with 20 bases in the middle. This CDR3 spans 15 amino acids. Germline V gene sequence: CDR1 SGHRS, CDR2 YFSETQ. For the CDR3, the DNA is TGCGCCAGCAGCCTAGACTCCCCGGGGCTTTATGAAGCTTTCTTT. This translates into CASSLDSPGLYEAFF.

This rearrangement joins TRBV30 to TRBJ1-2; D uncertain. Germline V gene sequence: CDR1 GTSNPN, CDR2 SVGIG (reference sequence). Between the trimmed V and J ends, which lost 5 bases and 8 bases, there was a span of 18 bases. CDR3 length: 13 residues. The CDR3 sequence is CAWGRLGIGGYTF. The CDR3 DNA reads TGTGCCTGGGGTAGACTTGGGATAGGCGGCTACACCTTC.

The chain has TRBV4-1 and TRBJ1-1, with D uncertain. Germline CDR1 MGHRA, CDR2 YSYEKL. The V end was cut by 4 bases, the J end by 0 bases, with 9 bases between. The CDR3 extends over 14 amino acids. CDR3 DNA: TGCGCCAGCAGCCTGAGGGCCCTGAACACTGAAGCTTTCTTT. Its translation is CASSLRALNTEAFF.

In this sample, this clone turned up once. V usage is TRBV6-5 and J usage is TRBJ2-3; TRBD2 agrees at 11 bases. This CDR3 comprises 15 residues. Germline V lookup: CDR1 MNHEY, CDR2 SVGAGI. Trimming took 6 bases from V and 2 from J; bases not matched to a gene: 4. CDR3 amino acids: CASSSSGGDTDTQYF. In DNA, the CDR3 is TGTGCCAGCAGCAGTAGCGGGGGGGACACAGATACGCAGTATTTT.

The rearrangement joins TRBV4-3 to TRBJ2-5, with unresolved D. The CDR3 consists of 11 residues. Trimming shortened V by 1 base and J by 7 bases, and 4 bases separated the two germline ends. Per the germline V gene, CDR1 is LGHNA and CDR2 is YSLEER. CDR3 DNA sequence: TGCGCCAGCAGCCAAGGAGGGACCCAGTACTTC. Residues: CASSQGGTQYF.

The V call is TRBV7-2, the J call TRBJ2-7; D is ambiguous. Germline V gives CDR1 SGHTA, CDR2 FQGNSA. The CDR3 runs to 13 residues. The V end lost 0 bases, the J end lost 5 bases, and 8 bases lay between the germline ends. CDR3 protein: CASSLAGWDEQYF. The CDR3 DNA reads as TGTGCCAGCAGCTTAGCGGGGTGGGACGAGCAGTACTTC.

The chain uses TRBV12-5 and TRBJ1-2; the D gene is possibly TRBD1 (5 bases). Trimming shortened V by 1 base and J by 9 bases, and 9 bases separated the two germline ends. This CDR3 comprises 12 residues. Germline V gene data show CDR1 as LGHNT and CDR2 as FRNRAP. CDR3 bases: TGTGCTAGTGGTTTGGATCAGGGCCGCTACACCTTC. Translating gives CASGLDQGRYTF.

This clone was counted a few times. This chain connects TRBV4-3 to TRBJ2-3; 9 positions match TRBD2. Germline V lookup: CDR1 LGHNA, CDR2 YSLEER. V trimming: 3 bases; J trimming: 3 bases; junction bases outside the gene matches: 4. This CDR3 spans 15 amino acids. The CDR3 region has the DNA TGCGCCAGCAGCCACGCGGGGGGGCGAACAGATACGCAGTATTTT. It codes for CASSHAGGRTDTQYF.

This clone has a single count. CDR3 DNA sequence: TGTGCCAGCTGGAGCACCGGGGAGCTGTTTTTT. Amino acid sequence: CASWSTGELFF. The genes are TRBV25-1 and TRBJ2-2; D not resolved. Looked up from germline, CDR1 is MGHDK and CDR2 is SYGVNS. This CDR3 has 11 residues. V lost 8 bases to trimming and J lost 4 bases, with 5 bases between them.

The chain employs TRBV23-1 and TRBJ1-1; D is undetermined. TRBV23-1 is an open reading frame whose function is uncertain. V lost 0 bases and J 4 bases, leaving 12 bases between the germline ends. The CDR3 has 15 amino acids. The CDR3 bases are TGCGCCAGCAGTCAATCGGAGGGTTTGTCCACTGAAGCTTTCTTT. Translated, it gives CASSQSEGLSTEAFF.

The CDR3 region is CASSPTHRITDTQYF. As DNA, the CDR3 is TGTGCCAGCAGTCCGACACATCGAATCACAGATACGCAGTATTTT. The chain combines TRBV27 with TRBJ2-3; D is undetermined. V was pared by 5 bases and J by 2 bases, with 14 bases between. The CDR3 has 15 amino acids. CDR1 MNHEY and CDR2 SMNVEV come from the germline V gene (reference sequence).